This record covers a single TCR beta chain. What it binds is unknown. Assay: immunoSEQ multiplex PCR; the TCRdb copy retains only in-frame clones and omits some. The profile shows 2 million to 3 million clones, just over 90% of them singletons. The sample belongs to a study of shared clonotypes between healthy human individuals. Study-wide results and limits: Researchers sampled blood only, noting tissue repertoires likely differ.

V was trimmed by 3 bases and J by 7 bases, leaving 11 bases between them. Germline assignment: CDR1 SGHDT and CDR2 YYEEEE. The CDR3 runs 13 residues. The specimen was naive CD4+ T cells sorted from blood. The subset here: CD45RA+ positively selected. The chain links TRBV5-6 to TRBJ1-5; tentatively, D is TRBD1 (5 bases). This receptor was identified in a man younger than 35 in good health. CDR3 sequence: CASSSRAEQPQHF. CDR3 bases: TGTGCCAGCAGCTCCAGGGCGGAGCAGCCCCAGCATTTT.